Listed below are T cell receptor beta chains from one sample, sequenced in a study of blood T cell repertoires in COVID-19. Assay used: immunoSEQ multiplex PCR; TCRdb lists only in-frame clones, some missing. The table lists about 110,000 clones, approximately 84% of them singletons. The sample consisted of peripheral blood. These receptor sequences come from a human donor in a cohort sampled during active COVID-19. The CDR3 runs from the conserved cysteine through the conserved F or W. A D gene is named only where the DNA matches it firmly. Where a row states a size, it is once, few, many or the class of an expanded clone; other rows omit it.

V gene	D gene	J gene	clone size	CDR3 DNA	CDR3 protein
TRBV27	TRBD1	TRBJ2-1	-	TGTGCCAGCAGTCCGCAGGGGGCCTACAATGAGCAGTTCTTC	CASSPQGAYNEQFF
TRBV27	TRBD2	TRBJ2-7	-	TGTGCCAGCAGTTCCCCTTTGACTAGCGGGTCCAGCGAGCAGTACTTC	CASSSPLTSGSSEQYF
TRBV7-9	-	TRBJ1-5	-	TGTGCCAGCAGCAGAGACAATAGCAATCAGCCCCAGCATTTT	CASSRDNSNQPQHF
TRBV5-1	TRBD1	TRBJ2-1	once	TGCGCCAGCAGCCTTGGACAGGGTGACTACAATGAGCAGTTCTTC	CASSLGQGDYNEQFF
TRBV18	-	TRBJ2-1	-	TGTGCCAGCTCACCACCGGTTCGCGGTAATTACAATGAGCAGTTCTTC	CASSPPVRGNYNEQFF
TRBV6-2/TRBV6-3	-	TRBJ2-3	-	TGTGCCAGCAGTTACTCAACAGGGAGCACAGATACGCAGTATTTT	CASSYSTGSTDTQYF
TRBV20-1	-	TRBJ1-2	-	TGCAGTGCTCCGACCGGGTATGGCTACACCTTC	CSAPTGYGYTF
TRBV5-1	TRBD2	TRBJ2-4	-	TGCGCCAGCAGCCGGTGGACTAGCCCGAATCTACCCAAAAACATTCAGTACTTC	CASSRWTSPNLPKNIQYF
TRBV28	-	TRBJ1-3	-	TGTGCCAGCAGAAGGGAGCGGTTCTCTGGAAACACCATATATTTT	CASRRERFSGNTIYF
TRBV9	-	TRBJ1-3	few	TGTGCCAGCAGCGCAACAGGGGGAAACACCATATATTTT	CASSATGGNTIYF
TRBV28	TRBD1	TRBJ2-1	-	TGTGCCAGCAGTAGCCCCGGGACAGGGGGGAATGAGCAGTTCTTC	CASSSPGTGGNEQFF
TRBV11-2	TRBD2	TRBJ2-7	-	TGTGCCAGCAGTTTGGCCCAGACTAGCGGGACCTCTTCATCCTACGAGCAGTACTTC	CASSLAQTSGTSSSYEQYF
TRBV21-1	-	TRBJ2-4	once	TGTGCCAGCAGCAAAGGACCAGGGTTTTCCAAAAACATTCAGTACTTC	CASSKGPGFSKNIQYF
TRBV7-2	TRBD2	TRBJ2-7	-	TGTGCCAGCAGCTTGCCACTAGCGGGAGGCCCCGAGCAGTACTTC	CASSLPLAGGPEQYF
TRBV3-1/TRBV3-2	TRBD1	TRBJ1-6	-	TGTGCCAGCAGCCAAGATGGGACAGGTGCTTCACCCCTCCACTTT	CASSQDGTGASPLHF
TRBV6-1	-	TRBJ1-5	-	TGTGCCAGCAGTGATCTTAACGCTTTAGGCGGTCAGCCCCAGCATTTT	CASSDLNALGGQPQHF
TRBV7-2	TRBD2	TRBJ2-7	-	TGTGCCAGCAGCGAAGCGGGGGCCTCCTACGAGCAGTACTTC	CASSEAGASYEQYF
TRBV9	TRBD1	TRBJ1-6	-	TGTGCCAGCAGCGTATTTACAGGGGGAGGTTCACCCCTCCACTTT	CASSVFTGGGSPLHF
TRBV11-1	-	TRBJ2-5	-	TGTGCCAGCAGCCAGGGATTGCAAGAGACCCAGTACTTC	CASSQGLQETQYF
TRBV28	TRBD2	TRBJ2-5	-	TGTGCCAGCAGGGGGACTAGCGGGAGAGGGTCGCGAGAGACCCAGTACTTC	CASRGTSGRGSRETQYF
TRBV7-6	TRBD1	TRBJ2-2	-	TGTGCCAGCAGCTACAGGGGGCATGACACCGGGGAGCTGTTTTTT	CASSYRGHDTGELFF
TRBV6-2/TRBV6-3	-	TRBJ2-7	-	TGTGCCAGCAGTTCCCTACAGCCCTACGAGCAGTACTTC	CASSSLQPYEQYF
TRBV2	TRBD1	TRBJ1-2	-	TGTGCCAGCAGTAGAACGTCGGGACAGAACTATGGCTACACCTTC	CASSRTSGQNYGYTF
TRBV4-3	TRBD1	TRBJ1-5	-	TGCGCCAGCAGCCAAGACGGGACAGGGGGCAATCAGCCCCAGCATTTT	CASSQDGTGGNQPQHF
TRBV11-2	TRBD2	TRBJ2-2	-	TGTGCCAGCAGCGAACGACTAGCGGGAGCAGCCGGGGAGCTGTTTTTT	CASSERLAGAAGELFF
TRBV6-1	TRBD2	TRBJ2-7	-	TGTGCCAGCAGTGACCGTCATAGCGGGACTACCTACGAGCAGTACTTC	CASSDRHSGTTYEQYF
TRBV3-1/TRBV3-2	-	TRBJ2-7	once	TGTGCCAGCAGCATAGCGGGACAGTCCTACGAGCAGTACTTC	CASSIAGQSYEQYF